Listed here is a single TCR beta chain. The antigen remains unidentified. Both 60 Vbeta primers and 13 Jbeta primers went into the PCR. Here immunoSEQ multiplex PCR was the method, and the copy in TCRdb shows in-frame clones only, minus some. The sample carries 210,000 or so clones, over 60% recorded once. The data derive from a study of cytomegalovirus exposure and HLA in healthy donors. Study-level results: The classifier, whose performance was assessed in both the original and validation cohorts, reportedly diagnosed cytomegalovirus status with high specificity and sensitivity.

Source material: PBMCs. This receptor was identified in a man between 18 and 35 years old in good health and CMV-seronegative.

CDR3 DNA sequence: TGCGCCAGCAGCTCGGGACTAGCGGGTGGGGTCACAGATACGCAGTATTTT. This codes for CASSSGLAGGVTDTQYF. The chain recombines TRBV5-1 with TRBJ2-3; TRBD2 matches 12 bases. Germline values: CDR1 SGHRS, CDR2 YFSETQ. Unmatched junction bases numbered 7, after V lost 3 bases and J lost 2 bases. The CDR3 has 17 residues.